This T cell receptor (beta chain) was obtained from a study of blood T cell repertoires in COVID-19. Turning to the study itself: Samples of COVID-19 (acute and convalescent) were obtained from the United States, Italy and Spain. PBMCs, B-cell-depleted T cells, or T cells provided the cDNA or gDNA that made up the material.

This clone was seen a single time. As processed by the authors: Estimates of nucleated cell counts were drawn from the amplification of reference gene primers. This table comes from immunoSEQ multiplex PCR, and its TCRdb copy is limited to in-frame clones, with some not included. V and J calls and clone size are as listed in that table; D and trimming were resolved from the DNA. This sample carries about 58,000 clones, roughly nine tenths of them seen once, and the ten largest clones take approximately 9.2%. Germline assignment: CDR1 SEHNR and CDR2 FQNEAQ (reference sequence). Trimming at V came to 5 bases and at J to 1 base, leaving 9 bases not matched to a gene. This CDR3 spans 16 amino acids.

V is TRBV7-9 and J is TRBJ2-7, with 9 bases fitting TRBD1. The TCR sequence derives from a woman aged 70-85 years with active COVID-19. The sequencing input was peripheral blood. The CDR3 DNA follows: TGTGCCAGCAGCCTATCTTGGACAGGGGCATCCTACGAGCAGTACTTC. Encoded protein: CASSLSWTGASYEQYF.